Listed below are T cell receptor beta chains from one sample, sequenced in a study of blood T cell repertoires in COVID-19. The assay was immunoSEQ multiplex PCR, and TCRdb's table has in-frame clones only and misses some. The sample lists about 150,000 clones; about 90% were seen once. What was sequenced was peripheral blood. The receptor set was obtained from a man in his fifties with acute or convalescent COVID-19. Both conserved end residues are part of each CDR3. Fields, in order: J gene, clone size, V gene, D gene, CDR3 DNA, CDR3 protein. The D gene is left open where the match is weak. Clone size is given for some rows only: seen once, a few or many times, or a class if the clone is expanded.

J gene: TRBJ2-3
clone size: NA
V gene: TRBV5-1
D gene: NA
CDR3 DNA: TGCGCCAGCAGCTTGGGGACAGCCACAGATACGCAGTATTTT
CDR3 protein: CASSLGTATDTQYF

J gene: TRBJ2-7
clone size: NA
V gene: TRBV5-1
D gene: NA
CDR3 DNA: TGCGCCAGCAGCCGAGGGGGCTACGAGCAGTACTTC
CDR3 protein: CASSRGGYEQYF

J gene: TRBJ2-7
clone size: NA
V gene: TRBV10-3
D gene: NA
CDR3 DNA: TGTGCCATCAGTGAGTCCGGGGTGACGGGCGAGCAGTACTTC
CDR3 protein: CAISESGVTGEQYF

J gene: TRBJ2-3
clone size: once
V gene: TRBV2
D gene: TRBD2
CDR3 DNA: TGTGCCAGCAGGGCTAGCGGGGATACGCAGTATTTT
CDR3 protein: CASRASGDTQYF

J gene: TRBJ2-1
clone size: NA
V gene: TRBV5-1
D gene: TRBD1
CDR3 DNA: TGCGCCAGTACTATGGGACAGGGGTCCTACAATGAGCAGTTCTTC
CDR3 protein: CASTMGQGSYNEQFF

J gene: TRBJ2-1
clone size: NA
V gene: TRBV9
D gene: TRBD2
CDR3 DNA: TGTGCCAGCAGCGTAGGGGCGGGGGACCCTTTGCCCCGTCGTGAGCAGTTCTTC
CDR3 protein: CASSVGAGDPLPRREQFF

J gene: TRBJ2-6
clone size: NA
V gene: TRBV28
D gene: TRBD1
CDR3 DNA: TGTGCCAGCAGCCCCGGGACAGGGTGGCCTGGGGCCAACGTCCTGACTTTC
CDR3 protein: CASSPGTGWPGANVLTF

J gene: TRBJ1-6
clone size: NA
V gene: TRBV6-5
D gene: NA
CDR3 DNA: TGTGCCAGCGCTCAGGGGAACGATTCACCCCTCCACTTT
CDR3 protein: CASAQGNDSPLHF

J gene: TRBJ1-5
clone size: NA
V gene: TRBV2
D gene: NA
CDR3 DNA: TGTGCCAGCAGCGAGTATAGCAATCAGCCCCAGCATTTT
CDR3 protein: CASSEYSNQPQHF

J gene: TRBJ1-2
clone size: NA
V gene: TRBV7-9
D gene: NA
CDR3 DNA: TGTGCCAGCAGCTTAGAAGGCCTCCAGACATATGGCTACACCTTC
CDR3 protein: CASSLEGLQTYGYTF